Listed below are T cell receptor beta chains from one sample, sequenced in a study of spatial heterogeneity in lung cancer. TCRdb analysed the 5' RACE reads with MiXCR anew, one entry per CDR3 protein. Altogether 50,000 to 75,000 distinct CDR3 sequences are present, roughly 6.4% being singletons, with the ten largest covering roughly 14%. The sequencing used PBMCs, collected at surgery. Every receptor here comes from a female donor with early-stage non-small cell lung cancer. Both conserved end residues are part of each CDR3. The order of the fields is J gene, V gene, clone size, D gene, CDR3 protein, CDR3 DNA. A D gene is named only where the DNA matches it firmly. Clone sizes are given selectively: once, few, many, or a class where the clone is expanded.

TRBJ2-7 | TRBV5-1 | few | TRBD1 | CASSLETGTAYEQYF | TGCGCCAGCAGCTTGGAGACAGGGACAGCCTACGAGCAGTACTTC
TRBJ1-1 | TRBV30 | many | . | CAWSRLAIGAEAFF | TGTGCCTGGAGTAGGCTGGCGATAGGCGCTGAAGCTTTCTTT
TRBJ2-5 | TRBV15 | few | . | CATSSPNRKTQYF | TGTGCCACCAGCAGCCCCAACAGGAAGACCCAGTACTTC
TRBJ2-6 | TRBV20-1 | . | . | CSASTGPSGVNVLTF | TGCAGTGCTTCAACAGGGCCCTCTGGGGTCAACGTCCTGACTTTC
TRBJ2-3 | TRBV20-1 | few | . | CSAGPPRTQYF | TGCAGTGCTGGCCCCCCGCGGACGCAGTATTTT
TRBJ2-1 | TRBV11-3 | . | . | CASSLADWGNEQFF | TGTGCCAGCAGCTTAGCGGACTGGGGAAATGAGCAGTTCTTC
TRBJ1-1 | TRBV12-3/TRBV12-4 | . | . | CASSQTGFGAFF | TGTGCCAGCAGCCAAACAGGGTTCGGAGCTTTCTTT
TRBJ2-3 | TRBV6-7 | . | . | CASSYSPGGPSSTDTQYF | TGTGCCAGCAGTTACTCCCCAGGCGGCCCCTCCAGCACAGATACGCAGTATTTT
TRBJ2-7 | TRBV20-1 | . | . | CSAGTSYEQHF | TGCAGCGCCGGGACCAGCTACGAGCAGCACTTC
TRBJ1-2 | TRBV6-6 | . | . | CASIPRGGSGYTF | TGTGCCAGCATCCCCCGTGGAGGTAGCGGCTACACCTTC
TRBJ1-2 | TRBV9 | many | . | CASSPGPFGYTF | TGTGCCAGCAGCCCTGGACCGTTCGGCTACACCTTC
TRBJ1-4 | TRBV20-1 | few | . | CSAPRVGEKLFF | TGCAGTGCCCCCAGGGTTGGAGAAAAACTGTTTTTT
TRBJ1-4 | TRBV9 | . | . | CASSVTQGGEKLFF | TGTGCCAGCAGCGTTACACAGGGTGGTGAAAAACTGTTTTTT
TRBJ2-3 | TRBV27 | many | TRBD2 | CASSLRTSGTRTSTDTQYF | TGTGCCAGCAGTCTGAGGACTAGCGGGACTAGAACTAGCACAGATACGCAGTATTTT
TRBJ2-2 | TRBV4-2 | many | TRBD2 | CASSQDKRRGETGELFF | TGTGCCAGCAGCCAAGACAAACGGCGGGGGGAAACCGGGGAGCTGTTTTTT
TRBJ2-3 | TRBV9 | . | . | CASSKAAGSTDTQYF | TGTGCCAGCAGCAAGGCTGCCGGTAGCACAGATACGCAGTATTTT
TRBJ2-7 | TRBV28 | many | TRBD2 | CASSLYYGLAGGSYEQYF | TGTGCCAGCAGTTTATACTACGGACTAGCGGGAGGATCCTACGAGCAGTACTTC
TRBJ2-5 | TRBV5-1 | . | . | CASSHSSSQETQYF | TGCGCCAGCAGCCACAGCTCTTCCCAAGAGACCCAGTACTTC
TRBJ2-1 | TRBV10-3 | many | TRBD2 | CAISSPRLAELQDEQFF | TGTGCCATCAGCTCACCCCGACTAGCGGAGCTACAAGATGAGCAGTTCTTC
TRBJ2-7 | TRBV9 | few | . | CASSVANSGYEQYF | TGTGCCAGCAGCGTAGCTAACAGCGGCTACGAGCAGTACTTC
TRBJ1-5 | TRBV5-1 | many | . | CASSLDPGSNQPQHF | TGCGCCAGCAGCTTGGATCCGGGAAGCAATCAGCCCCAGCATTTT
TRBJ2-3 | TRBV12-3/TRBV12-4 | many | TRBD1 | CASSAGTGARPSQYF | TGTGCCAGCAGTGCCGGGACAGGGGCCCGGCCCTCGCAGTATTTT
TRBJ2-1 | TRBV11-2 | many | . | CASSPSGLLSSYNEQFF | TGTGCCAGCAGCCCCTCGGGACTCCTGAGCTCCTACAATGAGCAGTTCTTC
TRBJ1-1 | TRBV9 | few | . | CASSVGQFPNTEAFF | TGTGCCAGCAGCGTCGGGCAATTTCCAAACACTGAAGCTTTCTTT
TRBJ1-5 | TRBV19 | . | . | CASIGKNHQPQHF | TGTGCCAGTATTGGAAAGAACCATCAGCCCCAGCATTTT
TRBJ1-5 | TRBV12-3/TRBV12-4 | many | . | CASSLRRGVTNWSNQPQHF | TGTGCCAGCAGTTTACGTAGAGGGGTTACGAATTGGAGCAATCAGCCCCAGCATTTT
TRBJ1-2 | TRBV21-1 | . | . | CATPGGYGYTF | TGTGCCACCCCGGGTGGATATGGCTACACCTTC
TRBJ2-5 | TRBV9 | . | . | CASSPTGGETQYF | TGTGCCAGCAGCCCAACAGGCGGGGAGACCCAGTACTTC
TRBJ2-1 | TRBV13 | . | TRBD1 | CASSPPWTGGTYGEQFF | TGTGCCAGCAGCCCCCCTTGGACAGGGGGCACATATGGTGAGCAGTTCTTC
TRBJ2-3 | TRBV7-8 | many | TRBD1 | CASSERGLTQYF | TGTGCCAGCAGCGAGAGGGGGCTGACGCAGTATTTT
TRBJ2-7 | TRBV6-5 | many | . | CASSLNSYEQYF | TGTGCCAGCTCACTCAACTCCTACGAGCAGTACTTC
TRBJ2-1 | TRBV9 | few | . | CASSVAGVNNEQFF | TGTGCCAGCAGCGTAGCGGGAGTGAACAATGAGCAGTTCTTC
TRBJ2-5 | TRBV7-2 | few | TRBD2 | CASSLVGSGGQTQYF | TGTGCCAGCAGCTTAGTAGGTAGCGGGGGCCAGACCCAGTACTTC
TRBJ2-5 | TRBV5-4 | few | TRBD1 | CASSPDRGMETQYF | TGTGCCAGCAGTCCCGACAGGGGGATGGAGACCCAGTACTTC
TRBJ2-7 | TRBV7-9 | . | TRBD1 | CASSLPQGGGLDEQYF | TGTGCCAGCAGCTTACCACAGGGGGGCGGCCTGGACGAGCAGTACTTC
TRBJ2-3 | TRBV29-1 | many | TRBD1 | CSVEGPRQGTDTQYF | TGCAGCGTTGAAGGGCCCCGACAGGGAACAGATACGCAGTATTTT
TRBJ2-7 | TRBV28 | many | . | CASIPGGSPGYEQYF | TGTGCCAGCATCCCTGGCGGCTCGCCTGGCTACGAGCAGTACTTC
TRBJ2-1 | TRBV5-1 | . | TRBD1 | CASSLAETGVYNEQFF | TGCGCCAGCAGCTTGGCCGAGACAGGGGTCTACAATGAGCAGTTCTTC
TRBJ2-7 | TRBV25-1 | few | TRBD2 | CASSGGGSYEQYF | TGTGCCAGCAGTGGGGGGGGAAGCTACGAGCAGTACTTC
TRBJ1-1 | TRBV5-1 | many | TRBD1 | CASSLGGTANTEAFF | TGCGCCAGCAGCTTGGGGGGGACAGCGAACACTGAAGCTTTCTTT
TRBJ1-1 | TRBV11-1 | few | . | CASSLARGDTEAFF | TGTGCCAGCAGCTTAGCCCGGGGGGACACTGAAGCTTTCTTT
TRBJ1-2 | TRBV28 | many | TRBD1 | CASSALGQGALDYGYTF | TGTGCCAGCAGTGCCTTGGGACAGGGGGCGCTTGACTATGGCTACACCTTC
TRBJ1-2 | TRBV15 | many | . | CATSRDREYGYTF | TGTGCCACCAGCAGAGACAGAGAATATGGCTACACCTTC
TRBJ2-6 | TRBV5-1 | many | . | CASSSQGRAGANVLTF | TGCGCCAGCAGCTCCCAGGGGAGGGCTGGGGCCAACGTCCTGACTTTC
TRBJ1-1 | TRBV7-9 | many | TRBD1 | CASSWDRGMNTEAFF | TGTGCCAGCAGCTGGGACAGGGGGATGAACACTGAAGCTTTCTTT
TRBJ2-1 | TRBV5-1 | many | TRBD2 | CASSWISGPNNEQFF | TGCGCCAGCAGCTGGATTAGCGGGCCGAACAATGAGCAGTTCTTC
TRBJ2-3 | TRBV6-1 | . | TRBD2 | CASGSGRAVDTQYF | TGTGCCAGCGGTAGCGGGAGGGCGGTAGATACGCAGTATTTT
TRBJ2-1 | TRBV7-6 | many | TRBD2 | CASRRDYGSYNEQFF | TGTGCCAGCAGGCGGGACTACGGCTCCTACAATGAGCAGTTCTTC
TRBJ1-6 | TRBV6-6 | many | . | CASSYEGGGSPLHF | TGTGCCAGCAGTTACGAGGGGGGAGGTTCACCCCTCCACTTT
TRBJ2-3 | TRBV6-6 | many | . | CASSYRGTDTQYF | TGTGCCAGCAGTTACCGGGGAACAGATACGCAGTATTTT
TRBJ1-2 | TRBV28 | many | TRBD1 | CASSSLQGAWGYTF | TGTGCCAGCAGTTCCCTACAGGGGGCCTGGGGCTACACCTTC
TRBJ1-2 | TRBV5-6 | . | . | CASSLAGDHYGYTF | TGTGCCAGCAGCTTGGCAGGAGACCATTATGGCTACACCTTC
TRBJ1-2 | TRBV5-1 | many | . | CASSDSQGFYGYTF | TGCGCCAGCAGCGATTCACAGGGCTTCTATGGCTACACCTTC
TRBJ1-5 | TRBV12-3/TRBV12-4 | few | . | CASTGGREPQHF | TGTGCCAGCACCGGGGGCAGAGAGCCCCAGCATTTT